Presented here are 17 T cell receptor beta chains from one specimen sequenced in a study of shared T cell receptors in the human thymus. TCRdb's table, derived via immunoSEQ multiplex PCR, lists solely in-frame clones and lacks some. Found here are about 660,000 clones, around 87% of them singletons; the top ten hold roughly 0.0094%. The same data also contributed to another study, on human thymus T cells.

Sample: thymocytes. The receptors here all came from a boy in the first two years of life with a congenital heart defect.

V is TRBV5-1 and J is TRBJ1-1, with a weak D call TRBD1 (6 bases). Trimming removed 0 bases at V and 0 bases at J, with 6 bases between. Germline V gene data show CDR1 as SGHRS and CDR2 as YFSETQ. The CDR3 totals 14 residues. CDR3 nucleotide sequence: TGCGCCAGCAGCTTGGACAGGGTGAACACTGAAGCTTTCTTT. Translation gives CASSLDRVNTEAFF.

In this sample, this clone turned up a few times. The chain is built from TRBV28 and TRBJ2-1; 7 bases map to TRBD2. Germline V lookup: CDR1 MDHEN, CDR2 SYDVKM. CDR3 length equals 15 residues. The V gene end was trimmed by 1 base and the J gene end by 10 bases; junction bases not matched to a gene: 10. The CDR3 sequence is CASSLSGLNIPEQFF. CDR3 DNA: TGTGCCAGCAGTTTATCGGGACTAAATATTCCCGAGCAGTTCTTC.

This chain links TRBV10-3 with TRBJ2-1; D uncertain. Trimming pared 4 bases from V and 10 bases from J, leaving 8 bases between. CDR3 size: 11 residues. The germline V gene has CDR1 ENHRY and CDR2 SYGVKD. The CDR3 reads CAISGLEEQFF. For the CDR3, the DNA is TGTGCCATCAGTGGTTTGGAGGAGCAGTTCTTC.

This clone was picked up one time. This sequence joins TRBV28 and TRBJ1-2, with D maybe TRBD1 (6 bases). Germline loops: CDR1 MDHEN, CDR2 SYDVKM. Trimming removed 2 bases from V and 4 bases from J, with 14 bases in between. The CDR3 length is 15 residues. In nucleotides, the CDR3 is TGTGCCAGCAGTTTAATCGCAGGGGATTCCTATGGCTACACCTTC. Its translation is CASSLIAGDSYGYTF.

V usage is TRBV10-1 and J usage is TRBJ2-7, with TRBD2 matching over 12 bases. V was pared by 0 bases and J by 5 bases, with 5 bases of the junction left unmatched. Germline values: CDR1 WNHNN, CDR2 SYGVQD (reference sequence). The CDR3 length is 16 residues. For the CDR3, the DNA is TGCGCCAGCAGTGAGTCTACTAGCGGGAGGAAGGACGAGCAGTACTTC. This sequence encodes CASSESTSGRKDEQYF.

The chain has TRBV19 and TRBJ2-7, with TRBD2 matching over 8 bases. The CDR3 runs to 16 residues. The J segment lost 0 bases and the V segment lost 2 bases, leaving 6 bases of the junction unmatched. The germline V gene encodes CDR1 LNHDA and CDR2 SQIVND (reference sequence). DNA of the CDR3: TGTGCCAGTAGTATAAGAGGAACTAGCGGCTCCTACGAGCAGTACTTC. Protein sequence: CASSIRGTSGSYEQYF.

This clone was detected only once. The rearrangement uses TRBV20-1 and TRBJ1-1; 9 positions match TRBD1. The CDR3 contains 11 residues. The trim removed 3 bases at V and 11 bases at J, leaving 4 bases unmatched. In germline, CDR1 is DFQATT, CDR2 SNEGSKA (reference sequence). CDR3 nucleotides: TGCAGTGCTAGTTTCGGACAGGGGGCTTTCTTT. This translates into CSASFGQGAFF.

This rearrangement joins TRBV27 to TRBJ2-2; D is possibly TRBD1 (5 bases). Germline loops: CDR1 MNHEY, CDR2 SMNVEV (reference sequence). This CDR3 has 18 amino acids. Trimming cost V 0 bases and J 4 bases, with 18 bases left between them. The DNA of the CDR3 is TGTGCCAGCAGTTTATCGTCCCACAAGCGACAGAGCACCGGGGAGCTGTTTTTT. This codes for CASSLSSHKRQSTGELFF.

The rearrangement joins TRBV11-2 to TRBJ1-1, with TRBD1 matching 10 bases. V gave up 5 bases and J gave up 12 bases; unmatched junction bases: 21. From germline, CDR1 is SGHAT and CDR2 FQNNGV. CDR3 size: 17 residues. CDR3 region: CASSPHYHPGQGFVSFF. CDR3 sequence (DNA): TGTGCCAGCAGCCCCCACTACCATCCGGGACAGGGGTTTGTTTCTTTCTTT.

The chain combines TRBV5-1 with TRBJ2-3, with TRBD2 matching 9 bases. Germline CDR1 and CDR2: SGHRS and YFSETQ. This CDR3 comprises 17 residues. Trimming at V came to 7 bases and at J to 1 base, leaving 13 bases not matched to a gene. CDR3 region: CASSQGLVAGGTDTQYF. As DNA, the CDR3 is TGCGCCAGCTCACAGGGCCTCGTAGCGGGAGGCACAGATACGCAGTATTTT.

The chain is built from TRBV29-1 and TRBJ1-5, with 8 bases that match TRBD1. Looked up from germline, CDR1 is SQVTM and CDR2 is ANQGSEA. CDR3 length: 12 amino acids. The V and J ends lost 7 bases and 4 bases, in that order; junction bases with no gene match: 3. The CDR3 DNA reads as TGCAGCGCCAGGGACAGGAATCAGCCCCAGCATTTT. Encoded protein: CSARDRNQPQHF.

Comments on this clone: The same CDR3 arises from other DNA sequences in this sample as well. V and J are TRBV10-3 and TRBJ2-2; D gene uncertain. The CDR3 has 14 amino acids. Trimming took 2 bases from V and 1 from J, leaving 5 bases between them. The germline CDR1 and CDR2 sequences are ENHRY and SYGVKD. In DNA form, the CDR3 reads TGTGCCATCAGTGAGGGGCAGAACACCGGGGAGCTGTTTTTT. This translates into CAISEGQNTGELFF.

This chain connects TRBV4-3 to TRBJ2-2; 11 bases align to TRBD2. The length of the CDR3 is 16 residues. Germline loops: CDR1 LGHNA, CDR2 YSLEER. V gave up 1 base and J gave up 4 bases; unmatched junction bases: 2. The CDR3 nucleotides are TGCGCCAGCAGCCAAGGAGGGACTAGCGGCACCGGGGAGCTGTTTTTT. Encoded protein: CASSQGGTSGTGELFF.

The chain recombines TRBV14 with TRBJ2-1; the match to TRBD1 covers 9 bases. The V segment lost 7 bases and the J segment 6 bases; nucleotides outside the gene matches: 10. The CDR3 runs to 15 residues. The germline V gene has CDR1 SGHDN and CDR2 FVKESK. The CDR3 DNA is TGTGCCAGCAAAAAGGGACAGGGTTGGTCCAATGAGCAGTTCTTC. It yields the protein CASKKGQGWSNEQFF.

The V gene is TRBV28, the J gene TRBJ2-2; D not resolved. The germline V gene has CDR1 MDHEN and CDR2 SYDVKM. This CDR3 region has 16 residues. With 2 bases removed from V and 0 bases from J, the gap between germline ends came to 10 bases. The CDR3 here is CASSLGVMANTGELFF. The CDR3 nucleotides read TGTGCCAGCAGTTTAGGAGTTATGGCGAACACCGGGGAGCTGTTTTTT. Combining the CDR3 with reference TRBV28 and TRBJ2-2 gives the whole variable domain DVKVTQSSRYLVKRTGEKVFLECVQDMDHENMFWYRQDPGLGLRLIYFSYDVKMKEKGDIPEGYSVSREKKERFSLILESASTNQTSMYLCASSLGVMANTGELFFGEGSRLTVL.

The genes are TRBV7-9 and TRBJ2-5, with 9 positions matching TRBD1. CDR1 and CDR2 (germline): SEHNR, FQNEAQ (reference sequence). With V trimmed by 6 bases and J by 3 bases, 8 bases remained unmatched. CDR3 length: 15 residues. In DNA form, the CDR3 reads TGTGCCAGCAGGACCAGTGGGACAGGGAAAGAGACCCAGTACTTC. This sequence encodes CASRTSGTGKETQYF. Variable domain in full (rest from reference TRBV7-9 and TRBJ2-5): DTGVSQNPRHKITKRGQNVTFRCDPISEHNRLYWYRQTLGQGPEFLTYFQNEAQLEKSRLLSDRFSAERPKGSFSTLEIQRTEQGDSAMYLCASRTSGTGKETQYFGPGTRLLVL.

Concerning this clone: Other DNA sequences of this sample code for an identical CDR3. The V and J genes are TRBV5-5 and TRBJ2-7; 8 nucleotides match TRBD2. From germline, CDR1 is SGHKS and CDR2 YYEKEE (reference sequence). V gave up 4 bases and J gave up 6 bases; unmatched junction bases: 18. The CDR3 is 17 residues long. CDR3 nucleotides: TGTGCCAGCAGCCTTCCCCAGCGGGGGCCCGGGGGTCGCGAGCAGTACTTC. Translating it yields CASSLPQRGPGGREQYF.